This TCR beta chain was documented in a study of shared clonotypes between healthy human individuals. V lost 4 bases to trimming and J lost 6 bases, with 16 bases between them. CDR3 length: 15 residues. Germline-derived CDR1 and CDR2 are SGDLS and YYNGEE. Assay: immunoSEQ multiplex PCR; the TCRdb copy retains only in-frame clones and omits some. The table includes a few million clones, 85% to 95% detected once. This TCR was recovered from a man aged 18 to 30 in good health. Some clones in this sample may be carry-over from other donors' samples. This chain uses TRBV9 with TRBJ1-4, with a tentative D call TRBD1 (5 bases). Sequencing used naive CD4+ T cells from PBMCs. Described subset: CD45RA+ positively selected. The CDR3 protein is CASSPRDGGDEKLFF. In nucleotides, the CDR3 is TGTGCCAGCAGCCCGCGCGACGGAGGGGATGAAAAACTGTTTTTT.